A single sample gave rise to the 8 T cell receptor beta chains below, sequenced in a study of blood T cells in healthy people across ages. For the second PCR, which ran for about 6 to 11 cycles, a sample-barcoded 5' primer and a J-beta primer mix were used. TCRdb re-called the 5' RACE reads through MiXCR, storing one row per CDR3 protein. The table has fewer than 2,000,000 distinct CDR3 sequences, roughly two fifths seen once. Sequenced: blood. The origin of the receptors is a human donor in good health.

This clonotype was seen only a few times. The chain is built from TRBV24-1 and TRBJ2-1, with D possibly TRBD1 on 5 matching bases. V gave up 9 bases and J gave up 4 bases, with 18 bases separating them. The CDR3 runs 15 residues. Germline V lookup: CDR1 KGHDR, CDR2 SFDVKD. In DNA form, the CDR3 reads TGTGCCACCCAACTTAGGGGAAGGGCGTACAATGAGCAGTTCTTC. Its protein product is CATQLRGRAYNEQFF.

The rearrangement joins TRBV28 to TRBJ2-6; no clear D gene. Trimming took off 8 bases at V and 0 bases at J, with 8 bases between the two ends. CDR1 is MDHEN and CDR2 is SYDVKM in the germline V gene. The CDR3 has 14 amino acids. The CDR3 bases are TGTGCCAGCTGGCAAGGCTCTGGGGCCAACGTCCTGACTTTC. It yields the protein CASWQGSGANVLTF.

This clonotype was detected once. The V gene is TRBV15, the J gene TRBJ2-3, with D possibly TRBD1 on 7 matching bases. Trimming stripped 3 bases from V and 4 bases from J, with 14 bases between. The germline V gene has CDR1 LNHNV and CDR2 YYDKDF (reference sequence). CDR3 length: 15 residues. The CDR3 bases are TGTGCCACCAGCAGCCCCATCAGGGGGGCAGATACGCAGTATTTT. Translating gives CATSSPIRGADTQYF.

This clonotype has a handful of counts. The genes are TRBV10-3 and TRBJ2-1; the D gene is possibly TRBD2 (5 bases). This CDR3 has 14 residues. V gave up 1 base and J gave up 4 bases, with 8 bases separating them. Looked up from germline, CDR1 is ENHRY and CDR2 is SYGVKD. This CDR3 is CAISEWTGYNEQFF. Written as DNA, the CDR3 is TGTGCCATCAGTGAGTGGACGGGGTACAATGAGCAGTTCTTC.

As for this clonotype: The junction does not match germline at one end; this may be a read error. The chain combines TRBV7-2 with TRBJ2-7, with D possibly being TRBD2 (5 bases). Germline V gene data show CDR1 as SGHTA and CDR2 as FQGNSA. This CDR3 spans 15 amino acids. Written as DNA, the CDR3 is TGTGCCAGCAGCTTAGAGTCGGGGTTCTCCTACGAGCAGGACTTC. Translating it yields CASSLESGFSYEQDF.

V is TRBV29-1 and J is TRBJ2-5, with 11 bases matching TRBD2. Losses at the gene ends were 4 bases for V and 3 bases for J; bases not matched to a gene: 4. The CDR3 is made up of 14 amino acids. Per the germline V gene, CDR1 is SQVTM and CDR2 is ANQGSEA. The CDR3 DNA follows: TGCAGCGTTGGTGTAGCGGGGGGGAAAGAGACCCAGTACTTC. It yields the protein CSVGVAGGKETQYF.

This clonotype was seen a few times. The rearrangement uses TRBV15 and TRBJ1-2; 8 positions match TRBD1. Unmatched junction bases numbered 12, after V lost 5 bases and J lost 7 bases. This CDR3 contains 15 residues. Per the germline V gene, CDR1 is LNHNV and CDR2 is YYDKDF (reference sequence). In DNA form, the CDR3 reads TGTGCCACCAGCGAGACCGGGACAGGAATTGTTGGCTACACCTTC. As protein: CATSETGTGIVGYTF.

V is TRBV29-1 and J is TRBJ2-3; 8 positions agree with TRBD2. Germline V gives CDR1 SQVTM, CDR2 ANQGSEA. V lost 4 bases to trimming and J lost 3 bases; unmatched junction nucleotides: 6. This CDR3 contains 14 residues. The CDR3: CSVGGGGSTDTQYF. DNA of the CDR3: TGCAGCGTTGGGGGCGGGGGGTCAACAGATACGCAGTATTTT.